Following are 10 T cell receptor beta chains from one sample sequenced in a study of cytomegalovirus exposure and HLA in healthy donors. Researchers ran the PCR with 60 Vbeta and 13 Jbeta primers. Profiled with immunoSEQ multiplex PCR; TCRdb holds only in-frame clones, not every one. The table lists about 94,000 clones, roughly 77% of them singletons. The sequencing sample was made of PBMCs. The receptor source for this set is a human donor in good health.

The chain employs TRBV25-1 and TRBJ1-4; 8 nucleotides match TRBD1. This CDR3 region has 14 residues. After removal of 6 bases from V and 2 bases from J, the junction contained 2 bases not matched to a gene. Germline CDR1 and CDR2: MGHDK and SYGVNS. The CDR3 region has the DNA TGTGCCAGCAGCGGACAGGGCACTAATGAAAAACTGTTTTTT. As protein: CASSGQGTNEKLFF.

The CDR3 DNA reads TGCGCCAGCAGCCTCTATAGCGGGAACTACGAGCAGTACTTC. It encodes CASSLYSGNYEQYF. The chain couples TRBV4-3 to TRBJ2-7, with 8 nucleotides matching TRBD2. This CDR3 comprises 14 residues. Trimming took 4 bases from V and 3 from J; bases not matched to a gene: 5. Germline V CDR1 and CDR2: LGHNA, YSLEER.

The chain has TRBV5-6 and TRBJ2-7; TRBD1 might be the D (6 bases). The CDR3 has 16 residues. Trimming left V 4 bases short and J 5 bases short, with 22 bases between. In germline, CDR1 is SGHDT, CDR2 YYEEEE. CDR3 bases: TGTGCCAGCAGCAGCATGGGGGCAGGGTGGTCGAACGAGCAGTACTTC. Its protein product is CASSSMGAGWSNEQYF.

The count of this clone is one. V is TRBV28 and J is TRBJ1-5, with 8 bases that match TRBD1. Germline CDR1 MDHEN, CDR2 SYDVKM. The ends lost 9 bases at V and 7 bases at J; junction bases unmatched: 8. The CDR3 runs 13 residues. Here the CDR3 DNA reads TGTGCCAGTGCGACAGGGGTTATACAGCCCCAGCATTTT. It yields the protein CASATGVIQPQHF.

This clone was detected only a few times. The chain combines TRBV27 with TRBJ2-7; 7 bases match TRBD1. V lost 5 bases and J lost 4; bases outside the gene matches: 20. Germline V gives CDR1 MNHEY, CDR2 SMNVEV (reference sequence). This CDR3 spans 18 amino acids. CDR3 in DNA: TGTGCCAGCAGTCTTTTGGGTCATGCTACAGGGGTTGGGTACGAGCAGTACTTC. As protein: CASSLLGHATGVGYEQYF.

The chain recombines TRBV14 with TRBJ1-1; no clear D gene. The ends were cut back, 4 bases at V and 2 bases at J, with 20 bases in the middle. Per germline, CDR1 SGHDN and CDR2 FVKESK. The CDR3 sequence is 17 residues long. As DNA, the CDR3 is TGTGCCAGCAGCCTCTTCCTTGGGCCCGGGGTTAACACTGAAGCTTTCTTT. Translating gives CASSLFLGPGVNTEAFF.

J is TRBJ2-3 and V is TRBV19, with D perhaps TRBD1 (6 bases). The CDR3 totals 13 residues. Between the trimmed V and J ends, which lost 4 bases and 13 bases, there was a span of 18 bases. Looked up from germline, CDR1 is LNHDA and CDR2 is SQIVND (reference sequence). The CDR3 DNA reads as TGTGCCAGTAGTAACCAGGGGCAGGAACGGGAGTATTTT. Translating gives CASSNQGQEREYF. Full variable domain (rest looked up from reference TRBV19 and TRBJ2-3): DGGITQSPKYLFRKEGQNVTLSCEQNLNHDAMYWYRQDPGQGLRLIYYSQIVNDFQKGDIAEGYSVSREKKESFPLTVTSAQKNPTAFYLCASSNQGQEREYFGPGTRLTVL.

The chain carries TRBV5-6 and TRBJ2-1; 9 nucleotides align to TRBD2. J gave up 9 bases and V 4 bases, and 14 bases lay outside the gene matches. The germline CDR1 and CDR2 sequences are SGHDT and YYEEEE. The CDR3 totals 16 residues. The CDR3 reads CASSPRVIAGVGEQFF. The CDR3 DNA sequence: TGTGCCAGCAGCCCGCGGGTGATAGCGGGAGTTGGTGAGCAGTTCTTC.

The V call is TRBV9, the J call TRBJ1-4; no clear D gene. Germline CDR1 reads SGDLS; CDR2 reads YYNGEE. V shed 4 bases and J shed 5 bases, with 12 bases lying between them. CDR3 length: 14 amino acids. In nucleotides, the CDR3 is TGTGCCAGCAGCCAGACGGGAGGGAATGAAAAACTGTTTTTT. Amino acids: CASSQTGGNEKLFF. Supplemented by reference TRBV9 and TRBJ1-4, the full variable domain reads DSGVTQTPKHLITATGQRVTLRCSPRSGDLSVYWYQQSLDQGLQFLIQYYNGEERAKGNILERFSAQQFPDLHSELNLSSLELGDSALYFCASSQTGGNEKLFFGSGTQLSVL.

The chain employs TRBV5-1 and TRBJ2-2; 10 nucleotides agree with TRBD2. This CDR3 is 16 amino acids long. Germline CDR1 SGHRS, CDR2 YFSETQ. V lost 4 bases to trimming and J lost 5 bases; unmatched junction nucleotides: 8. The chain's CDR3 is CASSPLAGADTGELFF. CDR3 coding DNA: TGCGCCAGCAGCCCCCTAGCGGGAGCGGATACCGGGGAGCTGTTTTTT.